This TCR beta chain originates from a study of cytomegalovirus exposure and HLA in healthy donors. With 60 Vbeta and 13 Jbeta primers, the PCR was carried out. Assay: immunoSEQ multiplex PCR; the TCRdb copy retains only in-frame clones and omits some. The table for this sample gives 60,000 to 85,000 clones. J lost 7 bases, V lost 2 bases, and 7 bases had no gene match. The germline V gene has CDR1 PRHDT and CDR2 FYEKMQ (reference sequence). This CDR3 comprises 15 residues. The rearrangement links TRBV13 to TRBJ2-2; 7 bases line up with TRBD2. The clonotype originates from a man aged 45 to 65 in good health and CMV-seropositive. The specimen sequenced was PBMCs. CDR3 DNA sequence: TGTGCCAGCAGCTTAACGGCGGGAGTGAACGGGGAGCTGTTTTTT. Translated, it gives CASSLTAGVNGELFF.